Shown below are 24 T cell receptor beta chains from a single sample sequenced in a study of T cell responses to AZD1222 COVID-19 vaccine. TCRdb keeps only in-frame clones here, not all; method: immunoSEQ multiplex PCR. The table lists 60,000 to 80,000 clones, approximately 85% of them singletons. Material: peripheral blood, obtained on day 0 of AZD1222 vaccination. All receptors derive from an adult in good health.

This clone was detected once. The V gene is TRBV6-5, the J gene TRBJ1-1, with D possibly matching TRBD1 (5 bases). Germline V CDR1 and CDR2: MNHEY, SVGAGI. With 6 bases removed from V and 0 bases from J, the gap between germline ends came to 11 bases. The CDR3 is 14 amino acids. CDR3: CASSLTDMNTEAFF. CDR3 sequence (DNA): TGTGCCAGCAGCCTGACAGACATGAACACTGAAGCTTTCTTT.

The chain uses TRBV5-1 and TRBJ2-1, with TRBD2 identical over 7 bases. The CDR3 runs to 14 residues. Trimming took 6 bases from V and 10 from J; bases not matched to a gene: 13. The germline V gene has CDR1 SGHRS and CDR2 YFSETQ. This CDR3 reads CASTTGVQAGEQFF. The CDR3 bases are TGCGCCAGCACCACTGGTGTTCAAGCGGGAGAGCAGTTCTTC.

The V and J genes are TRBV10-3 and TRBJ1-2, with TRBD1 matching 10 bases. Unmatched junction bases numbered 18, after V lost 5 bases and J lost 6 bases. The CDR3 runs to 18 residues. Germline assignment: CDR1 ENHRY and CDR2 SYGVKD. The CDR3 loop is CAISKTGGDAPTGHGYTF. CDR3 coding DNA: TGTGCCATCAGTAAGACAGGGGGCGATGCCCCTACAGGGCATGGCTACACCTTC.

This rearrangement joins TRBV5-4 to TRBJ1-2, with unresolved D. Trimming removed 0 bases from V and 6 bases from J, with 9 bases in between. The CDR3 runs to 13 residues. Germline V gene data show CDR1 as SGHNT and CDR2 as YYREEE (reference sequence). CDR3 protein: CASSLDSSHGYTF. In DNA form, the CDR3 reads TGTGCCAGCAGCTTGGACAGTTCGCATGGCTACACCTTC.

The CDR3 sequence: CANRDRPYEQYF. In nucleotides, the CDR3 is TGTGCCAACCGGGACAGGCCTTACGAGCAGTACTTC. V is TRBV11-3 and J is TRBJ2-7, with 8 nucleotides matching TRBD1. V shed 10 bases and J 4 bases; nucleotides not matched to a gene: 6. The V gene's germline CDR1 is SGHNT and CDR2 YENEEA. This CDR3 is 12 amino acids long.

The chain uses TRBV6-5 and TRBJ1-1, with 11 positions matching TRBD1. Trimming cost V 6 bases and J 7 bases; bases outside gene matches: 10. Germline values: CDR1 MNHEY, CDR2 SVGAGI. The CDR3 runs to 15 residues. The DNA of the CDR3 is TGTGCCAGCAGGGCGGACAGGGGGCAATACATTGAAGCTTTCTTT. Amino acids: CASRADRGQYIEAFF.

This clone was detected once. This chain joins TRBV5-4 and TRBJ1-5, with D maybe TRBD1 (5 bases). Germline assignment: CDR1 SGHNT and CDR2 YYREEE (reference sequence). With 4 bases removed from V and 6 bases from J, the gap between germline ends came to 17 bases. The CDR3 spans 15 residues. CDR3 nucleotides: TGTGCCAGCAGCGCCGGTGGGGCGGTGGGTCAGCCCCAGCATTTT. Amino acid sequence: CASSAGGAVGQPQHF.

The CDR3 protein is CASLLPRSSYNEQFF. The CDR3 DNA is TGTGCCAGCCTGCTCCCGAGGAGCTCCTACAATGAGCAGTTCTTC. This sequence joins TRBV2 and TRBJ2-1; D gene uncertain. From germline, CDR1 is SNHLY and CDR2 FYNNEI. The CDR3 spans 15 residues. Trimming shortened V by 8 bases and J by 0 bases, and 14 bases separated the two germline ends.

The J gene is TRBJ2-1, the V gene TRBV6-4; weak D call: TRBD1 (6 bases). Per germline, CDR1 MRHNA and CDR2 SNTAGT. CDR3 size: 15 residues. Trimming removed 3 bases at V and 6 bases at J, with 15 bases between. The DNA for the CDR3 is TGTGCCAGCAGTGAGGCTCAGGGGCCCCTCAATGAGCAGTTCTTC. This translates into CASSEAQGPLNEQFF.

This clone has a single count. This chain joins TRBV27 and TRBJ2-6; D tentatively fits TRBD1 or TRBD2 (5 bases each). V was shortened by 0 bases and J by 4 bases, with 19 bases between the two germline ends. The CDR3 has 19 residues. The germline CDR1 and CDR2 sequences are MNHEY and SMNVEV (reference sequence). DNA for the CDR3: TGTGCCAGCAGTTTATCCGGTCGTCCCGGGGCTGCCGGGGCCAACGTCCTGACTTTC. Its protein is CASSLSGRPGAAGANVLTF. Supplemented by reference TRBV27 and TRBJ2-6, the full variable domain reads EAQVTQNPRYLITVTGKKLTVTCSQNMNHEYMSWYRQDPGLGLRQIYYSMNVEVTDKGDVPEGYKVSRKEKRNFPLILESPSPNQTSLYFCASSLSGRPGAAGANVLTFGAGSRLTVL.

V is TRBV6-1 and J is TRBJ1-2, with D possibly matching TRBD1 (6 bases). Trimming shortened V by 3 bases and J by 7 bases, and 12 bases separated the two germline ends. Germline V CDR1 and CDR2: MNHNS, SASEGT. The CDR3 has 13 amino acids. This chain's CDR3 is CASSEGGAGGYTF. The CDR3 DNA is TGTGCCAGCAGTGAGGGGGGGGCAGGTGGCTACACCTTC.

The chain recombines TRBV19 with TRBJ2-4, with 10 bases aligning to TRBD2. Trimming removed 5 bases from V and 3 bases from J; junction bases left unmatched: 7. The CDR3 is 16 amino acids. CDR1 LNHDA and CDR2 SQIVND come from the germline V gene (reference sequence). The DNA of the CDR3 is TGTGCCAGTAGTGAAGCGGGGGGGCTGATCAAAAACATTCAGTACTTC. It codes for CASSEAGGLIKNIQYF.

On this clone: In the same sample, other DNA sequences code for this CDR3. The chain combines TRBV5-1 with TRBJ1-4; unclear D gene. Trimming stripped 0 bases from V and 2 bases from J, with 2 bases between. Germline values: CDR1 SGHRS, CDR2 YFSETQ. This CDR3 region has 13 residues. CDR3 sequence reads: CASSLDTNEKLFF. CDR3 DNA sequence: TGCGCCAGCAGCTTGGATACTAATGAAAAACTGTTTTTT.

V and J are TRBV18 and TRBJ1-2; D gene unclear. This CDR3 region has 14 residues. Germline V gives CDR1 KGHSH, CDR2 LQKENI. V was trimmed by 3 bases and J by 3 bases, leaving 11 bases between them. The DNA for the CDR3 is TGTGCCAGCTCACCTGGGAGGAAGGACTATGGCTACACCTTC. Residues: CASSPGRKDYGYTF.

The table lists this clone with a few counts. The rearrangement uses TRBV9 and TRBJ1-4; D is possibly TRBD1 (6 bases). The V end was cut by 2 bases, the J end by 0 bases, with 11 bases between. There are 16 residues in the CDR3. Germline CDR1 is SGDLS and CDR2 is YYNGEE. The chain's CDR3 is CASSVGQFATNEKLFF. The CDR3 DNA reads TGTGCCAGCAGCGTCGGACAGTTTGCAACTAATGAAAAACTGTTTTTT.

The chain recombines TRBV5-1 with TRBJ1-2; 7 positions match TRBD1. The CDR3 runs 14 residues. With V trimmed by 4 bases and J by 2 bases, 5 bases remained unmatched. Germline V gene data show CDR1 as SGHRS and CDR2 as YFSETQ. CDR3 protein: CASSTRQGNYGYTF. As DNA, the CDR3 is TGCGCCAGCAGCACTCGACAGGGAAACTATGGCTACACCTTC. Drawing the rest from reference TRBV5-1 and TRBJ1-2, the complete variable domain is KAGVTQTPRYLIKTRGQQVTLSCSPISGHRSVSWYQQTPGQGLQFLFEYFSETQRNKGNFPGRFSGRQFSNSRSEMNVSTLELGDSALYLCASSTRQGNYGYTFGSGTRLTVV.

V usage is TRBV6-5 and J usage is TRBJ1-1, with D uncertain. The V gene's germline CDR1 is MNHEY and CDR2 SVGAGI. The ends were cut back, 4 bases at V and 1 base at J, with 10 bases in the middle. The CDR3 consists of 14 residues. In nucleotides, the CDR3 is TGTGCCAGCAGTTTGGTCTTCCGGAACACTGAAGCTTTCTTT. Amino acid sequence: CASSLVFRNTEAFF.

This chain's CDR3 is CASRSDVAEQYF. The CDR3, as DNA: TGTGCCAGCAGATCGGACGTCGCTGAGCAGTACTTC. The rearrangement links TRBV6-5 to TRBJ2-7; the D is unclear. The CDR3 runs to 12 residues. Per germline, CDR1 MNHEY and CDR2 SVGAGI. V was trimmed by 6 bases and J by 7 bases, leaving 13 bases between them.

V and J are TRBV19 and TRBJ2-6, with D hard to call. Germline CDR1 reads LNHDA; CDR2 reads SQIVND (reference sequence). This CDR3 is 17 amino acids long. With 3 bases removed from V and 5 bases from J, the gap between germline ends came to 17 bases. The CDR3 loop is CASSMVGISSWANVLTF. For the CDR3, the DNA is TGTGCCAGTAGTATGGTGGGAATCTCTTCCTGGGCCAACGTCCTGACTTTC.

The V gene is TRBV18, the J gene TRBJ1-5, with D perhaps TRBD1 (5 bases). Trimming left V 8 bases short and J 2 bases short, with 16 bases between. The CDR3 has 15 residues. CDR1 KGHSH and CDR2 LQKENI come from the germline V gene. CDR3 DNA: TGTGCCAGCGACGTACTTGGGACGGGCAATCAGCCCCAGCATTTT. Translating gives CASDVLGTGNQPQHF.

This sequence joins TRBV15 and TRBJ1-6; D ambiguous. Trimming took off 5 bases at V and 4 bases at J, with 21 bases between the two ends. The CDR3 runs 18 residues. The germline V gene encodes CDR1 LNHNV and CDR2 YYDKDF (reference sequence). The CDR3 loop is CATSPIIRRPGYNSPLHF. The CDR3, as DNA: TGTGCCACCAGCCCGATTATAAGGAGGCCGGGATATAATTCACCCCTCCACTTT.

This chain joins TRBV19 and TRBJ2-4; TRBD2 matches 8 bases. The CDR3 sequence is 14 residues long. Germline V CDR1 and CDR2: LNHDA, SQIVND (reference sequence). Germline trimming cut 10 bases from V and 6 bases from J; bases unmatched to any gene: 11. CDR3 region: CATQPGLAGNIQYF. The CDR3 bases are TGTGCCACCCAACCTGGACTAGCCGGAAACATTCAGTACTTC. Drawing the rest from reference TRBV19 and TRBJ2-4, the complete variable domain is DGGITQSPKYLFRKEGQNVTLSCEQNLNHDAMYWYRQDPGQGLRLIYYSQIVNDFQKGDIAEGYSVSREKKESFPLTVTSAQKNPTAFYLCATQPGLAGNIQYFGAGTRLSVL.

The chain employs TRBV6-6 and TRBJ2-5; 11 bases map to TRBD2. J lost 3 bases, V lost 9 bases, and 6 bases had no gene match. This CDR3 spans 14 amino acids. The germline V gene encodes CDR1 MNHNY and CDR2 SVGAGI (reference sequence). CDR3 protein: CASLTSGAEETQYF. As DNA, the CDR3 is TGTGCCAGTTTGACTAGCGGGGCAGAAGAGACCCAGTACTTC.

This chain uses TRBV4-2 with TRBJ1-2; D possibly corresponds to TRBD1 (6 bases). The CDR3 has 15 residues. Germline CDR1 and CDR2: LGHNA and YNFKEQ. V shed 4 bases and J shed 0 bases, with 12 bases lying between them. The CDR3 loop is CASSPGEGTNYGYTF. The CDR3, as DNA: TGTGCCAGCAGCCCAGGGGAGGGGACTAACTATGGCTACACCTTC.